Below are 5 T cell receptor beta chains sequenced from a single sample in a study of blood T cells in healthy people across ages. The authors ran a second PCR of 7 to 11 cycles using a sample-barcoded 5' primer and a J-beta primer mix. TCRdb recomputed calls from the 5' RACE reads with MiXCR, one row per CDR3 protein. The sample lists under 2,000,000 distinct CDR3 sequences, around half occurring once. The sequenced sample consisted of blood. Receptors originate from a woman in her thirties or forties in good health.

This chain joins TRBV9 and TRBJ2-7, with D tentatively TRBD1 or TRBD2 (5 bases each). The CDR3 has 15 residues. From germline, CDR1 is SGDLS and CDR2 YYNGEE. V dropped 2 bases and J dropped 1 base, with 13 bases sitting between them. The CDR3 DNA sequence: TGTGCCAGCAGCGTGGAAGCCGGGGCGTCCTACGAGCAGTACTTC. This translates into CASSVEAGASYEQYF.

The chain is built from TRBV4-3 and TRBJ2-7; no clear D gene. V gave up 0 bases and J gave up 6 bases, with 15 bases separating them. This CDR3 is built from 15 residues. Per the germline V gene, CDR1 is LGHNA and CDR2 is YSLEER. This chain's CDR3 is CASSQERTALPEQYF. The CDR3 nucleotides are TGCGCCAGCAGCCAAGAGCGGACGGCCCTTCCCGAGCAGTACTTC.

The chain employs TRBV27 and TRBJ2-5; D possibly uses TRBD1 or TRBD2 (5 bases each). The tail of the sequence fits TRBJ2-7 better, so the J call may be wrong. CDR1 and CDR2 from the germline V gene are MNHEY and SMNVEV (reference sequence). This CDR3 spans 15 amino acids. The CDR3: CASSLSRSGDREQYF. The CDR3 DNA sequence: TGTGCCAGCAGTTTATCGCGGAGTGGGGACCGCGAGCAGTACTTC.

The rearrangement joins TRBV28 to TRBJ2-7; 11 bases are a match to TRBD1. Germline values: CDR1 MDHEN, CDR2 SYDVKM. The CDR3 spans 15 residues. Germline trimming cut 6 bases from V and 3 bases from J; bases unmatched to any gene: 7. The CDR3 here is CASRHPGTGGYEQYF. The CDR3 DNA is TGTGCCAGCAGGCATCCCGGGACAGGGGGCTACGAGCAGTACTTC.

This clonotype was observed a few times. The rearrangement uses TRBV11-2 and TRBJ1-2; D is unresolved. Germline V gene lookup returns CDR1 SGHAT and CDR2 FQNNGV. The CDR3 has 14 amino acids. Trimming pared 1 base from V and 8 bases from J, leaving 14 bases between. CDR3 nucleotide sequence: TGTGCCAGCAGCTTAGGAGACCGGCTCAGGGGCTACACCTTC. Translation: CASSLGDRLRGYTF.